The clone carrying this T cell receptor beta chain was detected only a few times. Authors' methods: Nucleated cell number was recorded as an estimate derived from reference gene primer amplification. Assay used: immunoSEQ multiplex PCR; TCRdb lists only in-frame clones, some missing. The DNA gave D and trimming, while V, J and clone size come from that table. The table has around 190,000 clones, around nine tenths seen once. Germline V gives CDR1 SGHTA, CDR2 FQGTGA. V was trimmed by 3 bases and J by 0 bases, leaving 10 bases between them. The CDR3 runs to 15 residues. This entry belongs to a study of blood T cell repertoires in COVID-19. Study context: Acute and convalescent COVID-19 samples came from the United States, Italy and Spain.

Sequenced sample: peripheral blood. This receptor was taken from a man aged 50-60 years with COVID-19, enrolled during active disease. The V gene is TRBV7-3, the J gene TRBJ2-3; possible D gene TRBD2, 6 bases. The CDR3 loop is CASSFTSSSTDTQYF. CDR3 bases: TGTGCCAGCAGCTTTACTAGCAGTAGCACAGATACGCAGTATTTT.